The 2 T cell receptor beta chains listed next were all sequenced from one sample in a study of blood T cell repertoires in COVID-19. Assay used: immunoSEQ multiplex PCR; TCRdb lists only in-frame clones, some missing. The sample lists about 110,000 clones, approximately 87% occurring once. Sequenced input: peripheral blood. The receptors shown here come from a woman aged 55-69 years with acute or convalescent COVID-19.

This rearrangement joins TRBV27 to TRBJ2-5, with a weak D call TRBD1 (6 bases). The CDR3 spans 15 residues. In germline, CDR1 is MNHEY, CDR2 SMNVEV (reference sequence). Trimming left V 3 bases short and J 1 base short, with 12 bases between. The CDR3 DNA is TGTGCCAGCAGTTTCCTCACAGGGTCCCAAGAGACCCAGTACTTC. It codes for CASSFLTGSQETQYF.

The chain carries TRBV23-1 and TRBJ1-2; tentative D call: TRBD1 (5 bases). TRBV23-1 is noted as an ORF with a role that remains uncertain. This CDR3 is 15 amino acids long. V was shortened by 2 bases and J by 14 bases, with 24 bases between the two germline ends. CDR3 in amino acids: CASSQGVAGKPSKTF. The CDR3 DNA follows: TGCGCCAGCAGTCAAGGTGTGGCAGGGAAGCCTTCTAAGACCTTC.